The present TCR beta chain was sequenced within a study of response to subunit inactivated influenza vaccine. Overall study findings and caveats: After each seasonal influenza vaccination, few new T cells are recruited, the authors suggested.

Trimming cost V 5 bases and J 3 bases, with 19 bases left between them. The CDR3 has 15 residues. Germline assignment: CDR1 DFQATT and CDR2 SNEGSKA (reference sequence). TCRdb ran MiXCR on the RT-PCR reads and lists one entry per CDR3 protein. The data contain a few hundred thousand distinct CDR3 sequences, less than 15% of them singletons. In regard to this clonotype: Its antigen is unknown.

The chain couples TRBV20-1 to TRBJ2-5; no firm D call. Sequenced here: PBMCs from blood, sampled less than 13 days after vaccination. This clonotype originated in a man aged 45-65 years who received an inactivated influenza vaccine. This chain's CDR3 is CSALPLRLQKETQYF. As DNA, the CDR3 is TGCAGTGCTTTGCCCCTCAGGTTACAAAAAGAGACCCAGTACTTC.